The present entry profiles one T cell receptor (beta chain) with its context. The data were obtained in a study of T cell changes during pregnancy in multiple sclerosis. Data came from immunoSEQ multiplex PCR; TCRdb stores just in-frame clones and leaves some out. The data contain under 70,000 clones, approximately 94% of them seen just once; the ten biggest clones take up less than 3%. The sequences come from CD8+ T cells from peripheral blood mononuclear cells, collected after pregnancy. The TCR originated in a female donor with multiple sclerosis, enrolled in a pregnancy study.

This chain's CDR3 is CAWSATGGHEQYF. The CDR3 DNA follows: TGTGCCTGGAGTGCGACAGGGGGCCACGAGCAGTACTTC. The rearrangement uses TRBV30 and TRBJ2-7; 10 nucleotides match TRBD1. The CDR3 consists of 13 residues. V shed 1 base and J 5 bases; nucleotides not matched to a gene: 2. Germline CDR1 and CDR2: GTSNPN and SVGIG (reference sequence).